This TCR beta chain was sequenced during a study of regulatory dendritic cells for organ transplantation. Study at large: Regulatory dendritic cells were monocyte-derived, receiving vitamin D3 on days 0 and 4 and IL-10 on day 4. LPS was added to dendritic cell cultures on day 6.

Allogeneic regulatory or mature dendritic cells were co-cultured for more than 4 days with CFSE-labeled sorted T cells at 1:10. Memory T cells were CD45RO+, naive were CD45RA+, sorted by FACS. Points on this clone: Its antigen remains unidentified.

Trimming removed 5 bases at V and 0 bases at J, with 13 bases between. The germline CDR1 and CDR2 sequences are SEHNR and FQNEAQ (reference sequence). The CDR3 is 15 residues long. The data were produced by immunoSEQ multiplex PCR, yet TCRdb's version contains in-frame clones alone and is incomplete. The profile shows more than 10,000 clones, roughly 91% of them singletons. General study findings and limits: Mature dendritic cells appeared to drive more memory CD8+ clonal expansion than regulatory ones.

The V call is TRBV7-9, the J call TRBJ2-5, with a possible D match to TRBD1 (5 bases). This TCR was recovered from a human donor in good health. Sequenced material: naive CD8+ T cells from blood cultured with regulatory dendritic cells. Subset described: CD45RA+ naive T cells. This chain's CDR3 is CASSRRDRHQETQYF. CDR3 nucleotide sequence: TGTGCCAGCAGCCGCCGCGACAGACACCAAGAGACCCAGTACTTC.